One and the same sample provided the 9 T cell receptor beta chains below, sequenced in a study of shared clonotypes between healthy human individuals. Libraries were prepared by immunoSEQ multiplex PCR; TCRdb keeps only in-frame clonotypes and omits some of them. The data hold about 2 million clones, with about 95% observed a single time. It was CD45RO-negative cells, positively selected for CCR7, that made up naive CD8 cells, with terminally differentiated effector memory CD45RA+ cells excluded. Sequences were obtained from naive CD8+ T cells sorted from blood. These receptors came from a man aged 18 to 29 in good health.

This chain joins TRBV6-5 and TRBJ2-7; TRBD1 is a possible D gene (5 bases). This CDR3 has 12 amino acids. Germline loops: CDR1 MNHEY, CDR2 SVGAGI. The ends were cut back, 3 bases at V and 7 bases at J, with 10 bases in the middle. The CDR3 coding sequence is TGTGCCAGCAGTTATATCCAGGGTGAGCAGTACTTC. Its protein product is CASSYIQGEQYF.

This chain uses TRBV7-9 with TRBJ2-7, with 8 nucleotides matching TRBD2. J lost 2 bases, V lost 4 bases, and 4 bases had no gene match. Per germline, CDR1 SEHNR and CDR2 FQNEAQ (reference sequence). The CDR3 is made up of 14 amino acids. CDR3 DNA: TGTGCCAGCAGCTCAGAGGGACTAGCCTACGAGCAGTACTTC. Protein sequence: CASSSEGLAYEQYF.

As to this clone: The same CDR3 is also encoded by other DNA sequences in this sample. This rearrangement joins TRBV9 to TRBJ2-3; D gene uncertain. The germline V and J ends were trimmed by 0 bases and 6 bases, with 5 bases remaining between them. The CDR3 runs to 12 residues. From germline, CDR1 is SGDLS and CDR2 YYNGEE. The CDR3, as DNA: TGTGCCAGCAGCGTAGGGGGTGATACGCAGTATTTT. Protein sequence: CASSVGGDTQYF. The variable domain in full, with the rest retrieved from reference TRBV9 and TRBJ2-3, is DSGVTQTPKHLITATGQRVTLRCSPRSGDLSVYWYQQSLDQGLQFLIQYYNGEERAKGNILERFSAQQFPDLHSELNLSSLELGDSALYFCASSVGGDTQYFGPGTRLTVL.

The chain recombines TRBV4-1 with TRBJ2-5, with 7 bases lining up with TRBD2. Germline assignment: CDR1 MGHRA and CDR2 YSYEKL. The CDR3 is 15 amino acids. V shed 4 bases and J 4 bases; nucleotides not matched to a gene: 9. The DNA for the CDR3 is TGCGCCAGCAGCCCAACAATGACGGGGGGAGAGACCCAGTACTTC. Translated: CASSPTMTGGETQYF.

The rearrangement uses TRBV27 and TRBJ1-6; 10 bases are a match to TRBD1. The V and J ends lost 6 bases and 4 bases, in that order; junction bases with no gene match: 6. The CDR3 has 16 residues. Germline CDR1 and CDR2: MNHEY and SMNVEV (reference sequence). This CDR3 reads CASSSTGGAYNSPLHF. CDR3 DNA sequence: TGTGCCAGCAGCTCGACAGGGGGCGCGTATAATTCACCCCTCCACTTT.

The CDR3 DNA follows: TGTGCCAGCACCACGACCTGGGGCCGAACCTACGAGCAGTACTTC. Its protein product is CASTTTWGRTYEQYF. V and J are TRBV28 and TRBJ2-7; tentatively, D is TRBD1 (5 bases). Germline-derived CDR1 and CDR2 are MDHEN and SYDVKM. V gave up 7 bases and J gave up 2 bases, with 18 bases separating them. CDR3 size: 15 residues.

CDR3 nucleotide sequence: TGTGCCAGCAGCCCCTTACAGGGGATTGAGCCAACTAATGAAAAACTGTTTTTT. This sequence encodes CASSPLQGIEPTNEKLFF. The chain uses TRBV7-9 and TRBJ1-4, with TRBD1 identical over 7 bases. Trimming took 5 bases from V and 0 from J; bases not matched to a gene: 12. The germline V gene encodes CDR1 SEHNR and CDR2 FQNEAQ (reference sequence). The CDR3 runs 18 residues.

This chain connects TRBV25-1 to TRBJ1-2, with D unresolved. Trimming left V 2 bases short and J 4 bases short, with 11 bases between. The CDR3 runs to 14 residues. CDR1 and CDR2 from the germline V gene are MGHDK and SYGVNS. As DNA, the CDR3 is TGTGCCAGCAGTGAAGGCCCTCGATTCTATGGCTACACCTTC. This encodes CASSEGPRFYGYTF.

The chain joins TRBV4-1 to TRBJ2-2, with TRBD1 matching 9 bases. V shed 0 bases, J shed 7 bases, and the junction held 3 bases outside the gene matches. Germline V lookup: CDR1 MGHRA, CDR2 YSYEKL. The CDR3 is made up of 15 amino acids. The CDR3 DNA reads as TGCGCCAGCAGCCAAGATAACAGGGGGCTCGGGGAGCTGTTTTTT. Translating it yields CASSQDNRGLGELFF.